The present T cell receptor beta chain was sequenced within a study of identical twins. This clonotype has a count of ten or more. The junction had 17 bases not matched to a gene; V was cut back by 5 bases and J by 2 bases. The germline V gene encodes CDR1 SGHAT and CDR2 FQDESV (reference sequence). The CDR3 sequence is 18 residues long. A single record per CDR3 protein comes from TCRdb applying MiXCR to the 5' RACE reads. The top ten clones hold about 4.3% of a sample with 600,000 to 700,000 distinct CDR3 sequences, around 21% of them seen once. The same sample was also used in a study of T cells expressing NK-cell markers. That work states: Sorted T-cell subsets CD3+CD56+NKG2C+, CD3+CD56+NKG2C- and CD3+CD56-NKG2C+ were TCR beta-sequenced. In a group of roughly 6 donors, dominant NKG2C+ clonotypes represented about 1.0-7.5% of CD8+ T cells.

The rearrangement uses TRBV11-1 and TRBJ2-5; 7 positions match TRBD1. This sequence was found in a woman aged 18-29 years in good health. The sequenced material came from PBMCs. CDR3 residues: CASSLKGFGTVHQETQYF. The CDR3 bases are TGTGCCAGCAGCCTAAAAGGTTTCGGGACAGTTCATCAAGAGACCCAGTACTTC.